One sample yielded the 32 T cell receptor beta chains listed below, sequenced in a study of T-cell reconstitution after alpha-beta-depleted transplantation in children. TCRbeta library construction was performed incorporating unique molecular identifiers. TCRdb used MiXCR to reprocess the PCR reads, holding one entry per CDR3 protein. The sample holds 450,000 to 550,000 distinct CDR3 sequences; about an eighth are singletons and the top ten take about 15%. The sequencing used PBMCs, mostly from graft donor cells, collected 180 days after TCRalphabeta/CD19-depleted stem cell transplant. These receptors were collected from a female patient aged 2 to 10 who had a stem cell transplant for aplastic anemia, so the T cells may come from the graft donor.

This clonotype was found a few times. The J gene is TRBJ2-1, the V gene TRBV7-2; D remains ambiguous. The CDR3 length is 14 residues. Trimming stripped 7 bases from V and 7 bases from J, with 17 bases between. Germline V gene lookup returns CDR1 SGHTA and CDR2 FQGNSA. CDR3 sequence: CASIQPSAGNEQFF. As DNA, the CDR3 is TGTGCCAGCATCCAGCCCTCGGCCGGGAATGAGCAGTTCTTC.

The CDR3 is CASPRAGQYF. CDR3 in DNA: TGTGCCAGTCCCCGCGCCGGGCAGTACTTC. The chain employs TRBV5-8 and TRBJ2-7, with D uncertain. Looked up from germline, CDR1 is SGHTS and CDR2 is YDEGEE. CDR3 length equals 10 residues. V was cut by 8 bases and J by 9 bases, with 12 bases left in between.

This clonotype came up a few times. V and J are TRBV29-1 and TRBJ2-4; TRBD2 matches 9 bases. V shed 4 bases, J shed 6 bases, and the junction held 7 bases outside the gene matches. CDR3 size: 14 residues. CDR1 is SQVTM, CDR2 ANQGSEA, per germline. The CDR3 nucleotides are TGCAGCGTTGCGGCTAGCGGGAAGGGAAACATTCAGTACTTC. Protein sequence: CSVAASGKGNIQYF.

In its sample, this clonotype was seen a few times. The chain employs TRBV28 and TRBJ2-1, with TRBD2 matching 14 bases. Looked up from germline, CDR1 is MDHEN and CDR2 is SYDVKM. This CDR3 has 17 residues. V dropped 5 bases and J dropped 4; count of bases not matched to a gene: 7. The CDR3 region has the DNA TGTGCCAGCAGTCCGAGGACTAGCGGGAGGCCTTACAATGAGCAGTTCTTC. Its translation: CASSPRTSGRPYNEQFF.

This clonotype was seen at least ten times. The rearrangement joins TRBV28 to TRBJ2-5; D possibly matches TRBD1 or TRBD2 (5 bases each). CDR3 length: 14 amino acids. Trimming shortened V by 5 bases and J by 0 bases, and 10 bases separated the two germline ends. Germline assignment: CDR1 MDHEN and CDR2 SYDVKM. CDR3 in DNA: TGTGCCAGCAGTAACGGGGCCGACCAAGAGACCCAGTACTTC. It specifies CASSNGADQETQYF.

This chain links TRBV7-2 with TRBJ2-2; D ambiguous. Deletions cut 5 bases from V and 1 base from J, with 11 bases between. The germline V gene has CDR1 SGHTA and CDR2 FQGNSA. The CDR3 is made up of 15 amino acids. As DNA, the CDR3 is TGTGCCAGCAGCCCCGGGCTGGGGAACACCGGGGAGCTGTTTTTT. Translating it yields CASSPGLGNTGELFF.

Note on this clonotype: A read error is possible here, since a much larger clone lies one base away. The rearrangement links TRBV5-4 to TRBJ2-1, with 13 bases that match TRBD2. CDR1 is SGHNT and CDR2 is YYREEE in the germline V gene (reference sequence). The CDR3 is made up of 16 amino acids. The CDR3 nucleotides are TGTGCCAGCGGCTTCGGGACTAGCGGGACCGGGTATGAGCAGTTCTTC. This gives the protein CASGFGTSGTGYEQFF.

This clonotype was found many times. This CDR3 is CASSLWDVPGQGQNTGELFF. The CDR3 DNA reads TGTGCCAGCAGCTTATGGGACGTCCCTGGACAGGGGCAGAACACCGGGGAGCTGTTTTTT. V gene TRBV7-2 combines with J gene TRBJ2-2, with 9 bases that match TRBD1. The germline gives CDR1 SGHTA, CDR2 FQGNSA. V dropped 2 bases and J dropped 1; count of bases not matched to a gene: 14. This CDR3 is built from 20 residues.

This clonotype was detected a few times. V gene TRBV28 combines with J gene TRBJ2-7; no clear D gene. V lost 3 bases and J lost 3, with 12 bases in between. The CDR3 is 14 amino acids. CDR1 MDHEN and CDR2 SYDVKM come from the germline V gene. The CDR3, as DNA: TGTGCCAGCAGTTTGAAAGTGGGGTTCTACGAGCAGTACTTC. Translated, it gives CASSLKVGFYEQYF.

This chain joins TRBV7-2 and TRBJ2-4; D is perhaps TRBD1 (5 bases). This CDR3 contains 15 residues. From germline, CDR1 is SGHTA and CDR2 FQGNSA. V was cut by 2 bases and J by 2 bases, with 10 bases left in between. CDR3: CASSLKAGTKNIQYF. For the CDR3, the DNA is TGTGCCAGCAGCTTAAAGGCAGGGACCAAAAACATTCAGTACTTC.

The V call is TRBV6-5, the J call TRBJ1-2; TRBD1 matches 9 bases. Germline values: CDR1 MNHEY, CDR2 SVGAGI. J gave up 4 bases and V 0 bases, and 6 bases lay outside the gene matches. The CDR3 loop spans 16 amino acids. Here the CDR3 DNA reads TGTGCCAGCAGTTACTCCGGACAGGGGAGGTTCTATGGCTACACCTTC. Protein product: CASSYSGQGRFYGYTF.

This clonotype was observed at least ten times. The chain recombines TRBV4-3 with TRBJ2-7; D is uncertain. This CDR3 spans 13 amino acids. Trimming removed 0 bases at V and 6 bases at J, with 9 bases between. Germline values: CDR1 LGHNA, CDR2 YSLEER. The CDR3 nucleotides read TGCGCCAGCAGCCAAGAATGGTCCCTCGAGCAGTACTTC. Its protein product is CASSQEWSLEQYF.

The rearrangement uses TRBV7-6 and TRBJ1-2, with unresolved D. Trimming removed 2 bases at V and 4 bases at J, with 11 bases between. The V gene's germline CDR1 is SGHVS and CDR2 FNYEAQ. CDR3 length: 14 amino acids. DNA for the CDR3: TGTGCCAGCAGCTTATCAGAGGGTTCCTATGGCTACACCTTC. The encoded protein is CASSLSEGSYGYTF.

V is TRBV29-1 and J is TRBJ2-7, with D possibly called TRBD1 or TRBD2 (5 bases each). Per germline, CDR1 SQVTM and CDR2 ANQGSEA. The length of the CDR3 is 13 residues. V lost 6 bases and J lost 6, with 18 bases in between. In DNA form, the CDR3 reads TGCAGCGTCTACCGGGACGGCCCCGCCGAGCAGTACTTC. Translation: CSVYRDGPAEQYF.

The V gene is TRBV15, the J gene TRBJ2-1; 9 bases map to TRBD2. Per the germline V gene, CDR1 is LNHNV and CDR2 is YYDKDF (reference sequence). V shed 0 bases and J 7 bases; nucleotides not matched to a gene: 10. There are 17 residues in the CDR3. The DNA of the CDR3 is TGTGCCACCAGCAGAGAAGGGGTAGCGGGAGTGGAGAATGAGCAGTTCTTC. Its translation is CATSREGVAGVENEQFF.

The genes are TRBV9 and TRBJ2-3; TRBD2 matches at 9 bases. V trimming: 0 bases; J trimming: 2 bases; junction bases outside the gene matches: 4. CDR1 is SGDLS, CDR2 YYNGEE, per germline. This CDR3 has 16 residues. CDR3 in amino acids: CASSVGAGGDTDTQYF. The CDR3 DNA follows: TGTGCCAGCAGCGTAGGAGCGGGGGGCGACACAGATACGCAGTATTTT.

This clonotype was counted only a few times. This chain uses TRBV10-2 with TRBJ2-1; 12 bases are shared with TRBD1. After removal of 2 bases from V and 8 bases from J, the junction contained 4 bases not matched to a gene. The CDR3 spans 15 residues. Germline loops: CDR1 WSHSY, CDR2 SAAADI. The CDR3 protein is CASSERDRGHYEQFF. As DNA, the CDR3 is TGCGCCAGCAGTGAGCGGGACAGGGGGCACTATGAGCAGTTCTTC.

This clonotype was counted only a few times. CDR3 in amino acids: CASSLWGLAVTDTQYF. The CDR3 coding sequence is TGTGCCAGCAGTTTATGGGGACTAGCGGTCACAGATACGCAGTATTTT. The chain is built from TRBV28 and TRBJ2-3, with 11 bases that match TRBD2. The V and J ends lost 0 bases and 2 bases, in that order; junction bases with no gene match: 1. Germline V gene lookup returns CDR1 MDHEN and CDR2 SYDVKM. This CDR3 region has 16 residues.

This clonotype was picked up many times. The CDR3 DNA reads TGTGCCAGCAGCCCCCTAATAATTAGGGACACCGGGGAGCTGTTTTTT. Amino acids: CASSPLIIRDTGELFF. V and J are TRBV7-2 and TRBJ2-2, with D uncertain. Germline V gives CDR1 SGHTA, CDR2 FQGNSA. This CDR3 spans 16 amino acids. Trimming took 5 bases from V and 3 from J, leaving 16 bases between them. The full variable domain, its missing parts supplied by reference TRBV7-2 and TRBJ2-2, is GAGVSQSPSNKVTEKGKDVELRCDPISGHTALYWYRQSLGQGLEFLIYFQGNSAPDKSGLPSDRFSAERTGGSVSTLTIQRTQQEDSAVYLCASSPLIIRDTGELFFGEGSRLTVL.

The table lists this clonotype with a few counts. The genes are TRBV6-2 or TRBV6-3 and TRBJ2-5; perhaps TRBD2 as D (5 bases). There are 15 residues in the CDR3. V lost 4 bases and J 4 bases, leaving 16 bases between the germline ends. CDR1 and CDR2 (germline): MNHEY, SVGEGT. CDR3 residues: CASSSLTRMVETQYF. The CDR3 region has the DNA TGTGCCAGCAGTTCCCTCACTAGGATGGTAGAGACCCAGTACTTC.

The rearrangement joins TRBV2 to TRBJ2-2, with TRBD2 matching 12 bases. Losses at the gene ends were 6 bases for V and 2 bases for J; bases not matched to a gene: 7. The CDR3 spans 17 residues. The germline gives CDR1 SNHLY, CDR2 FYNNEI. CDR3 bases: TGTGCCAGCAGCCTGACTAGCGGGGGACCCAACACCGGGGAGCTGTTTTTT. Amino acid sequence: CASSLTSGGPNTGELFF.

This clonotype was detected a few times. The V gene is TRBV25-1, the J gene TRBJ1-2; D is uncertain. This CDR3 has 13 amino acids. Trimming took 3 bases from V and 0 from J, leaving 5 bases between them. Per germline, CDR1 MGHDK and CDR2 SYGVNS. As DNA, the CDR3 is TGTGCCAGCAGTGATTCAGCTAACTATGGCTACACCTTC. Encoded protein: CASSDSANYGYTF.

This clonotype was recorded at least ten times. CDR3 nucleotides: TGTGCCAGCAGCTTACAGGGACAGGGAAACTATGGCTACACCTTC. Protein sequence: CASSLQGQGNYGYTF. This chain connects TRBV5-8 to TRBJ1-2, with 9 positions matching TRBD1. V was clipped by 2 bases and J by 2 bases; unmatched bases: 4. The CDR3 covers 15 residues. In germline, CDR1 is SGHTS, CDR2 YDEGEE.

V is TRBV5-6 and J is TRBJ2-1; tentative D call: TRBD1 (5 bases). The germline CDR1 and CDR2 sequences are SGHDT and YYEEEE. The CDR3 is 20 residues long. V shed 0 bases and J shed 7 bases, with 29 bases lying between them. The CDR3 DNA reads as TGTGCCAGCAGCTTGGAGCCAGGGATTAGTGTACTCAAGCCAAGGAATGAGCAGTTCTTC. Its translation is CASSLEPGISVLKPRNEQFF.

This clonotype was detected a few times. This sequence joins TRBV10-3 and TRBJ2-1; D gene uncertain. Deletions cut 5 bases from V and 2 bases from J, with 10 bases between. CDR1 ENHRY and CDR2 SYGVKD come from the germline V gene. The CDR3 has 14 amino acids. CDR3 sequence: CAISTWGAYNEQFF. As DNA, the CDR3 is TGTGCCATCAGTACATGGGGTGCCTACAATGAGCAGTTCTTC.

This clonotype was counted at least ten times. CDR3 in DNA: TGTGCCAGCAGTCCCACAGGGTTTCCTGAGCAGTTCTTC. Its protein is CASSPTGFPEQFF. The V call is TRBV12-3 or TRBV12-4, the J call TRBJ2-1; a weak D match, TRBD1 (6 bases). The ends were cut back, 5 bases at V and 9 bases at J, with 14 bases in the middle. The CDR3 extends over 13 amino acids.

This clonotype has a count of ten or more. The chain links TRBV6-5 to TRBJ2-7; D call uncertain. Germline CDR1 MNHEY, CDR2 SVGAGI. Trimming stripped 5 bases from V and 0 bases from J, with 8 bases between. CDR3 length: 13 residues. The CDR3 region is CASSTHTSYEQYF. CDR3 bases: TGTGCCAGCAGTACACACACCTCCTACGAGCAGTACTTC.

Ten or more counts support this clonotype. The J gene is TRBJ2-7, the V gene TRBV5-1; TRBD2 matches 12 bases. V was clipped by 4 bases and J by 3 bases; unmatched bases: 2. The CDR3 has 14 residues. Germline loops: CDR1 SGHRS, CDR2 YFSETQ. CDR3 nucleotides: TGCGCCAGCAGCCTAGCGGGAGGGGGCTACGAGCAGTACTTC. Protein sequence: CASSLAGGGYEQYF. Combining the CDR3 with reference TRBV5-1 and TRBJ2-7 gives the whole variable domain KAGVTQTPRYLIKTRGQQVTLSCSPISGHRSVSWYQQTPGQGLQFLFEYFSETQRNKGNFPGRFSGRQFSNSRSEMNVSTLELGDSALYLCASSLAGGGYEQYFGPGTRLTVT.

This clonotype was detected only a few times. V usage is TRBV28 and J usage is TRBJ2-5; 7 bases match TRBD2. The CDR3 covers 14 residues. Germline V gene sequence: CDR1 MDHEN, CDR2 SYDVKM. V lost 5 bases to trimming and J lost 10 bases; unmatched junction nucleotides: 13. This CDR3 reads CASSNPGTTSLQYF. CDR3 DNA sequence: TGTGCCAGCAGTAACCCCGGGACTACGTCCCTCCAGTACTTC.

The chain carries TRBV20-1 and TRBJ2-6, with D unresolved. The length of the CDR3 is 14 residues. Between the trimmed V and J ends, which lost 0 bases and 2 bases, there was a span of 5 bases. Per germline, CDR1 DFQATT and CDR2 SNEGSKA (reference sequence). Here the CDR3 DNA reads TGCAGTGCTAGAGATTCGGCTGGGGCCAACGTCCTGACTTTC. Translating it yields CSARDSAGANVLTF.

The chain has TRBV20-1 and TRBJ1-3, with 8 bases aligning to TRBD1. This CDR3 is 14 amino acids long. Germline CDR1 reads DFQATT; CDR2 reads SNEGSKA (reference sequence). Trimming took 2 bases from V and 3 from J; bases not matched to a gene: 3. As DNA, the CDR3 is TGCAGTGCTAGACAGGGGGCGCATGGAAACACCATATATTTT. It translates to CSARQGAHGNTIYF.

This clonotype has more than one count but fewer than ten. The DNA for the CDR3 is TGTGCCAGCAGTTACGAGAGGCTAGCGGGAGGGGCGAACACCGGGGAGCTGTTTTTT. It encodes CASSYERLAGGANTGELFF. This sequence joins TRBV6-8 and TRBJ2-2; 12 nucleotides align to TRBD2. The CDR3 spans 19 residues. The germline CDR1 and CDR2 sequences are MNHGY and SAAAGT. V lost 2 bases, J lost 0 bases, and 7 bases stayed unmatched.